The 22 T cell receptor beta chains listed next were all sequenced from one sample in a study of PD-1 blockade in classical Hodgkin lymphoma. All the patients suffered relapse after autologous stem cell transplantation, and brentuximab vedotin exposure differed. Assay used: immunoSEQ multiplex PCR; TCRdb lists only in-frame clones, some missing. The table shows around 20,000 clones, with 75% to 85% occurring only once. The sequenced sample was peripheral blood mononuclear cells (PBMCs), obtained before the second cycle of nivolumab. The receptors were gathered from a human donor with classical Hodgkin lymphoma.

The chain combines TRBV2 with TRBJ2-1, with TRBD1 matching over 9 bases. The V segment lost 8 bases and the J segment 4 bases; nucleotides outside the gene matches: 9. There are 15 residues in the CDR3. The germline V gene has CDR1 SNHLY and CDR2 FYNNEI. The CDR3 spells CASGPGQGWYNEQFF. CDR3 bases: TGTGCCAGCGGTCCGGGACAGGGTTGGTACAATGAGCAGTTCTTC.

The CDR3 bases are TGCAGCGCTGATGAGGTTAACACCGGGGAGCTGTTTTTT. It encodes CSADEVNTGELFF. The gene calls are TRBV29-1 and TRBJ2-2; D is undetermined. The germline CDR1 and CDR2 sequences are SQVTM and ANQGSEA. V gave up 7 bases and J gave up 2 bases, with 11 bases separating them. The CDR3 is made up of 13 amino acids.

For the CDR3, the DNA is TGTGCCAGCAGCTTAGAGGATACGCAGTATTTT. This sequence encodes CASSLEDTQYF. V usage is TRBV11-2 and J usage is TRBJ2-3; D is undetermined. V was cut by 0 bases and J by 6 bases, with 1 base left in between. This CDR3 comprises 11 residues. Germline CDR1 is SGHAT and CDR2 is FQNNGV.

The rearrangement links TRBV11-3 to TRBJ2-7; weak D call: TRBD1 (6 bases). CDR3 length equals 13 residues. Germline assignment: CDR1 SGHNT and CDR2 YENEEA. Trimming pared 5 bases from V and 2 bases from J, leaving 10 bases between. CDR3 amino acids: CASSPDRTYEQYF. Here the CDR3 DNA reads TGTGCCAGCAGCCCGGACAGAACCTACGAGCAGTACTTC.

This clone was seen only once. The chain recombines TRBV6-1 with TRBJ1-4, with a possible D match to TRBD1 (5 bases). Germline-derived CDR1 and CDR2 are MNHNS and SASEGT. The V gene lost 4 bases and the J gene lost 10 bases, with 16 bases spanning the gap. This CDR3 is 14 amino acids long. CDR3 protein: CASSARDLRGKLFF. The CDR3 nucleotides read TGTGCCAGCAGTGCACGGGACTTACGTGGAAAACTGTTTTTT.

The chain combines TRBV15 with TRBJ2-7; no firm D call. CDR3 size: 13 residues. Per the germline V gene, CDR1 is LNHNV and CDR2 is YYDKDF (reference sequence). Trimming pared 1 base from V and 2 bases from J, leaving 6 bases between. CDR3 DNA sequence: TGTGCCACCAGCAGAGGGATTACCTACGAGCAGTACTTC. This translates into CATSRGITYEQYF.

This chain joins TRBV27 and TRBJ2-1; D ambiguous. CDR3 length: 17 residues. V shed 0 bases and J shed 4 bases, with 16 bases lying between them. CDR1 MNHEY and CDR2 SMNVEV come from the germline V gene (reference sequence). The CDR3: CASSLSYRTGFYNEQFF. CDR3 sequence (DNA): TGTGCCAGCAGTTTATCCTACCGGACGGGCTTTTACAATGAGCAGTTCTTC.

The chain joins TRBV11-1 to TRBJ1-1; 7 nucleotides align to TRBD1. Looked up from germline, CDR1 is SGHAT and CDR2 is FQDESV (reference sequence). CDR3 size: 14 residues. V shed 5 bases and J 4 bases; nucleotides not matched to a gene: 7. As DNA, the CDR3 is TGTGCCAGCAGCACAAGACAGGGAGGCACTGAAGCTTTCTTT. This translates into CASSTRQGGTEAFF.

V is TRBV10-2 and J is TRBJ2-7; weak D call: TRBD1 (6 bases). There are 14 residues in the CDR3. The V and J ends lost 8 bases and 3 bases respectively, with 17 bases between them. The germline CDR1 and CDR2 sequences are WSHSY and SAAADI. The CDR3 spells CASGGPLDYYEQYF. Here the CDR3 DNA reads TGCGCCAGCGGGGGCCCCCTCGACTACTACGAGCAGTACTTC.

The V call is TRBV2, the J call TRBJ2-6; tentatively, D is TRBD1 (5 bases). CDR1 and CDR2 (germline): SNHLY, FYNNEI. CDR3 size: 16 residues. V was trimmed by 1 base and J by 2 bases, leaving 9 bases between them. In DNA form, the CDR3 reads TGTGCCAGCAGTGAAGGAGGACAAACTGGGGCCAACGTCCTGACTTTC. Protein sequence: CASSEGGQTGANVLTF.

This clone showed up just a few times. The V call is TRBV7-2, the J call TRBJ1-2; 12 nucleotides match TRBD1. The CDR3 sequence is 15 residues long. V was clipped by 3 bases and J by 8 bases; unmatched bases: 7. Looked up from germline, CDR1 is SGHTA and CDR2 is FQGNSA. CDR3 protein: CASSLGQGAAVGYTF. The CDR3 coding sequence is TGTGCCAGCAGCTTGGGACAGGGGGCGGCCGTGGGCTACACCTTC.

The chain has TRBV6-1 and TRBJ1-2; the match to TRBD1 covers 8 bases. Per the germline V gene, CDR1 is MNHNS and CDR2 is SASEGT. CDR3 length equals 13 residues. CDR3 loop: CALGQGAGYGYTF. Here the CDR3 DNA reads TGTGCTCTCGGACAGGGAGCGGGATATGGCTACACCTTC.

This chain connects TRBV5-6 to TRBJ1-2; 7 bases fit TRBD1. In germline, CDR1 is SGHDT, CDR2 YYEEEE. This CDR3 spans 14 amino acids. The V segment lost 4 bases and the J segment 5 bases; nucleotides outside the gene matches: 8. DNA for the CDR3: TGTGCCAGCAGCCGGGGAGTACAGGGGTATGGCTACACCTTC. This translates into CASSRGVQGYGYTF.

The CDR3 sequence is CASTTKRLNTEAFF. Here the CDR3 DNA reads TGTGCCAGTACCACTAAGAGGTTAAACACTGAAGCTTTCTTT. V usage is TRBV19 and J usage is TRBJ1-1; D unclear. Trimming pared 7 bases from V and 2 bases from J, leaving 14 bases between. The CDR3 sequence is 14 residues long. From germline, CDR1 is LNHDA and CDR2 SQIVND (reference sequence).

This clone was picked up a small number of times. This chain connects TRBV5-6 to TRBJ1-1, with 7 positions matching TRBD1. V gave up 5 bases and J gave up 5 bases; unmatched junction bases: 6. Germline V lookup: CDR1 SGHDT, CDR2 YYEEEE. This CDR3 comprises 13 residues. This CDR3 reads CASSLTGETEAFF. CDR3 sequence (DNA): TGTGCCAGCAGTCTAACAGGGGAGACTGAAGCTTTCTTT.

CDR3 loop: CASSTGLAGDSGTQYF. The CDR3, as DNA: TGTGCCAGTAGTACCGGACTAGCGGGAGATAGCGGGACCCAGTACTTC. The chain has TRBV19 and TRBJ2-5; TRBD2 matches 13 bases. The V gene end was trimmed by 4 bases and the J gene end by 7 bases; junction bases not matched to a gene: 9. The germline CDR1 and CDR2 sequences are LNHDA and SQIVND (reference sequence). This CDR3 comprises 16 residues.

The chain uses TRBV9 and TRBJ1-4; tentatively, D is TRBD1 (5 bases). The length of the CDR3 is 15 residues. The germline V gene encodes CDR1 SGDLS and CDR2 YYNGEE. V was trimmed by 3 bases and J by 5 bases, leaving 14 bases between them. The CDR3 DNA follows: TGTGCCAGCAGCGCAAGGGGCAGTATCAATGAAAAACTGTTTTTT. Translating gives CASSARGSINEKLFF. Based on the CDR3 plus reference TRBV9 and TRBJ1-4, the full variable domain is DSGVTQTPKHLITATGQRVTLRCSPRSGDLSVYWYQQSLDQGLQFLIQYYNGEERAKGNILERFSAQQFPDLHSELNLSSLELGDSALYFCASSARGSINEKLFFGSGTQLSVL.

The gene calls are TRBV9 and TRBJ2-7; D gene uncertain. This CDR3 spans 13 amino acids. In germline, CDR1 is SGDLS, CDR2 YYNGEE. Trimming stripped 0 bases from V and 7 bases from J, with 11 bases between. Written as DNA, the CDR3 is TGTGCCAGCAGCGTAGGGGTTCCCGGTGAGCAGTACTTC. It yields the protein CASSVGVPGEQYF.

V is TRBV4-3 and J is TRBJ2-3; 8 nucleotides line up with TRBD2. The junction had 5 bases not matched to a gene; V was cut back by 0 bases and J by 6 bases. CDR1 is LGHNA and CDR2 is YSLEER in the germline V gene. The CDR3 has 15 amino acids. The CDR3 reads CASSQEGLAGDTQYF. CDR3 DNA sequence: TGCGCCAGCAGCCAAGAAGGACTAGCTGGGGATACGCAGTATTTT.

The V and J genes are TRBV29-1 and TRBJ1-1, with 7 bases lining up with TRBD1. From germline, CDR1 is SQVTM and CDR2 ANQGSEA. The V gene end was trimmed by 5 bases and the J gene end by 3 bases; junction bases not matched to a gene: 6. CDR3 length: 13 amino acids. The DNA of the CDR3 is TGCAGCGTTAACAGGGGTAGGCACACTGAAGCTTTCTTT. Its translation: CSVNRGRHTEAFF.

This clone was observed a handful of times. The chain recombines TRBV5-6 with TRBJ2-1, with no clear D. The V end was cut by 1 base, the J end by 7 bases, with 6 bases between. This CDR3 region has 12 residues. Germline CDR1 SGHDT, CDR2 YYEEEE. Written as DNA, the CDR3 is TGTGCCAGCAGCTTGAGGCGGAATGAGCAGTTCTTC. The encoded protein is CASSLRRNEQFF.

The chain combines TRBV7-2 with TRBJ1-2, with D unclear. The germline V gene has CDR1 SGHTA and CDR2 FQGNSA. V dropped 1 base and J dropped 8 bases, with 11 bases sitting between them. This CDR3 region has 13 residues. CDR3 protein: CASSLETALGYTF. The CDR3, as DNA: TGTGCCAGCAGCTTAGAAACGGCACTCGGCTACACCTTC. The entire variable domain, with the rest obtained from reference TRBV7-2 and TRBJ1-2, is as follows: GAGVSQSPSNKVTEKGKDVELRCDPISGHTALYWYRQSLGQGLEFLIYFQGNSAPDKSGLPSDRFSAERTGGSVSTLTIQRTQQEDSAVYLCASSLETALGYTFGSGTRLTVV.